These 9 T cell receptor beta chains were sequenced from one sample in a study of blood T cell repertoires in COVID-19. Clones were sequenced by immunoSEQ multiplex PCR, and TCRdb holds only the in-frame ones, with some missing. The sample carries hundreds of thousands of clones, under 90% recorded once. The sample was PBMCs or T cells enriched from blood (not recorded which). These receptors all come from a man aged 18 to 35 who had recovered from COVID-19.

The chain carries TRBV5-1 and TRBJ1-1; D is unclear. Germline V gene lookup returns CDR1 SGHRS and CDR2 YFSETQ. The CDR3 runs 13 residues. Trimming pared 4 bases from V and 1 base from J, leaving 8 bases between. The CDR3 DNA reads TGCGCCAGCAGCCCTATACCGAACACTGAAGCTTTCTTT. The encoded protein is CASSPIPNTEAFF.

The chain employs TRBV30 and TRBJ1-1, with TRBD1 matching 9 bases. This CDR3 is built from 13 residues. Germline values: CDR1 GTSNPN, CDR2 SVGIG (reference sequence). Losses at the gene ends were 0 bases for V and 5 bases for J; bases not matched to a gene: 1. CDR3 loop: CAWSVQGATEAFF. The CDR3 nucleotides are TGTGCCTGGAGTGTACAGGGGGCGACTGAAGCTTTCTTT.

J is TRBJ1-5 and V is TRBV6-1; a possible D gene is TRBD1 (5 bases). CDR3 length: 15 residues. V was cut by 1 base and J by 1 base, with 8 bases left in between. The germline V gene has CDR1 MNHNS and CDR2 SASEGT. DNA for the CDR3: TGTGCCAGCAGTGAAGGACAGCTGAGCAATCAGCCCCAGCATTTT. It codes for CASSEGQLSNQPQHF.

This clone was observed a single time. The chain uses TRBV9 and TRBJ2-2, with D unclear. CDR3 length equals 12 residues. Germline V gives CDR1 SGDLS, CDR2 YYNGEE. V lost 4 bases and J 4 bases, leaving 5 bases between the germline ends. The CDR3 here is CASSLLTGELFF. As DNA, the CDR3 is TGTGCCAGCAGCCTCCTCACCGGGGAGCTGTTTTTT.

The chain carries TRBV27 and TRBJ1-1; D uncertain. This CDR3 comprises 12 residues. From germline, CDR1 is MNHEY and CDR2 SMNVEV (reference sequence). Trimming stripped 6 bases from V and 0 bases from J, with 5 bases between. For the CDR3, the DNA is TGTGCCAGCAGCACGGTGAACACTGAAGCTTTCTTT. Amino acid sequence: CASSTVNTEAFF.

The chain carries TRBV28 and TRBJ1-1; D might be TRBD1 (5 bases). Trimming cost V 6 bases and J 0 bases, with 8 bases left between them. The CDR3 is made up of 13 amino acids. CDR1 MDHEN and CDR2 SYDVKM come from the germline V gene. The CDR3 DNA follows: TGTGCCAGCAGCAGGGAATTGAACACTGAAGCTTTCTTT. It translates to CASSRELNTEAFF.

V gene TRBV28 combines with J gene TRBJ2-7, with 10 nucleotides matching TRBD1. The length of the CDR3 is 15 residues. Germline lookup yields CDR1 MDHEN and CDR2 SYDVKM. Trimming removed 6 bases from V and 0 bases from J; junction bases left unmatched: 5. CDR3 protein: CASRSGTGASYEQYF. The CDR3 bases are TGTGCCAGCAGGTCCGGGACAGGGGCCTCCTACGAGCAGTACTTC. The complete variable domain, with remaining parts taken from reference TRBV28 and TRBJ2-7, reads DVKVTQSSRYLVKRTGEKVFLECVQDMDHENMFWYRQDPGLGLRLIYFSYDVKMKEKGDIPEGYSVSREKKERFSLILESASTNQTSMYLCASRSGTGASYEQYFGPGTRLTVT.

V and J are TRBV28 and TRBJ1-5; 9 positions match TRBD1. The germline V gene encodes CDR1 MDHEN and CDR2 SYDVKM. The J segment lost 5 bases and the V segment lost 2 bases, leaving 4 bases of the junction unmatched. CDR3 length: 15 amino acids. The CDR3, as DNA: TGTGCCAGCAGTTTAGGGACAGGGAGTCATCAGCCCCAGCATTTT. Translation: CASSLGTGSHQPQHF. Full variable domain (remainder filled in from reference TRBV28 and TRBJ1-5): DVKVTQSSRYLVKRTGEKVFLECVQDMDHENMFWYRQDPGLGLRLIYFSYDVKMKEKGDIPEGYSVSREKKERFSLILESASTNQTSMYLCASSLGTGSHQPQHFGDGTRLSIL.

V and J are TRBV19 and TRBJ1-6; a possible D gene is TRBD1 (6 bases). V was cut by 5 bases and J by 6 bases, with 11 bases left in between. The germline V gene has CDR1 LNHDA and CDR2 SQIVND (reference sequence). There are 14 residues in the CDR3. CDR3 in amino acids: CASSPDRLNSPLHF. The DNA for the CDR3 is TGTGCCAGTAGTCCCGACAGGCTTAATTCACCCCTCCACTTT.